What follows are 26 T cell receptor beta chains derived from one specimen sequenced in a study of tumor-infiltrating T cells and Merkel cell polyomavirus. Every patient's tumor was robustly positive for Merkel cell polyomavirus Large T antigen on immunohistochemistry. Assay: immunoSEQ multiplex PCR; the TCRdb copy retains only in-frame clones and omits some. The data show 1,000 or so clones, with approximately 90% seen just once and roughly 19% held by the top ten. The sample consisted of Merkel cell polyomavirus peptide tetramer+ CD8+ T cells sorted from blood. These receptors were obtained from a man aged 55 to 70 with Merkel cell carcinoma.

This clone counts as hyperexpanded. V is TRBV29-1 and J is TRBJ1-1; 7 bases fit TRBD1. CDR3 length: 13 residues. Germline V gene data show CDR1 as SQVTM and CDR2 as ANQGSEA. Trimming cost V 8 bases and J 4 bases; bases outside gene matches: 10. The CDR3 reads CSPESKGATEAFF. CDR3 coding DNA: TGCAGCCCAGAAAGTAAGGGGGCCACTGAAGCTTTCTTT.

DNA for the CDR3: TGCAGCGTTGACCTCGGGATTTATGGCTACACCTTC. Translating it yields CSVDLGIYGYTF. This chain uses TRBV29-1 with TRBJ1-2; D unclear. Trimming shortened V by 3 bases and J by 5 bases, and 10 bases separated the two germline ends. CDR1 and CDR2 (germline): SQVTM, ANQGSEA. The CDR3 spans 12 residues.

This sequence joins TRBV19 and TRBJ1-2; TRBD1 matches 9 bases. J lost 4 bases, V lost 4 bases, and 4 bases had no gene match. The germline gives CDR1 LNHDA, CDR2 SQIVND (reference sequence). The CDR3 spans 14 residues. CDR3 coding DNA: TGTGCCAGTAGTACGGGACAGGGAACCTATGGCTACACCTTC. It specifies CASSTGQGTYGYTF.

The chain joins TRBV19 to TRBJ1-2; the match to TRBD1 covers 11 bases. The trim removed 6 bases at V and 3 bases at J, leaving 3 bases unmatched. The CDR3 runs 14 residues. Germline CDR1 reads LNHDA; CDR2 reads SQIVND (reference sequence). The DNA of the CDR3 is TGTGCCAGTAGCGGACAGGGGGCTTACTATGGCTACACCTTC. Amino acid sequence: CASSGQGAYYGYTF.

This clone appeared once. The rearrangement uses TRBV5-3 and TRBJ1-1; D call uncertain. TRBV5-3 is labeled an ORF, and its function is uncertain. With 2 bases removed from V and 5 bases from J, the gap between germline ends came to 34 bases. This CDR3 is 21 amino acids long. The CDR3 DNA is TGTGCCAGAAGCTTCCCCGACTACGTTAGGCGGGGAATCGGAATGAGGACTGAAGCTTTCTTT. Encoded protein: CARSFPDYVRRGIGMRTEAFF.

V gene TRBV4-1 combines with J gene TRBJ1-1, with 8 bases aligning to TRBD1. The CDR3 consists of 11 residues. V shed 1 base and J 11 bases; nucleotides not matched to a gene: 0. Germline CDR1 MGHRA, CDR2 YSYEKL. CDR3 loop: CASSQGTGAFF. The CDR3 nucleotides read TGCGCCAGCAGCCAAGGGACAGGGGCTTTCTTT.

V usage is TRBV7-2 and J usage is TRBJ2-3; 8 positions agree with TRBD1. Germline CDR1 and CDR2: SGHTA and FQGNSA. V trimming: 5 bases; J trimming: 3 bases; junction bases outside the gene matches: 7. This CDR3 has 15 residues. CDR3 protein: CASSLRQGWTDTQYF. CDR3 DNA: TGTGCCAGCAGCCTCCGACAGGGGTGGACAGATACGCAGTATTTT.

The sample holds one count of this clone. The rearrangement joins TRBV5-8 to TRBJ1-2, with 7 bases matching TRBD1. The CDR3 is made up of 13 amino acids. CDR1 is SGHTS and CDR2 is YDEGEE in the germline V gene. The CDR3 is CVSVGQADYGYTF. For the CDR3, the DNA is TGTGTCTCCGTCGGACAGGCCGACTATGGCTACACCTTC.

This clone was detected only once. The chain has TRBV30 and TRBJ2-5; 9 positions agree with TRBD2. This CDR3 spans 15 amino acids. Germline-derived CDR1 and CDR2 are GTSNPN and SVGIG (reference sequence). Losses at the gene ends were 0 bases for V and 3 bases for J; bases not matched to a gene: 5. The CDR3 is CAWSVGGGAKETQYF. The CDR3 nucleotides read TGTGCCTGGAGTGTAGGCGGGGGGGCTAAAGAGACCCAGTACTTC.

The chain couples TRBV6-1 to TRBJ1-2; 9 bases line up with TRBD1. The V and J ends lost 4 bases and 2 bases, in that order; junction bases with no gene match: 5. Germline CDR1 is MNHNS and CDR2 is SASEGT. CDR3 length equals 15 residues. CDR3 nucleotide sequence: TGTGCCAGCAGTGTGGGGACAGGGACGAACTATGGCTACACCTTC. Its translation: CASSVGTGTNYGYTF.

CDR3 loop: CAWSVGSGSGYEQYF. CDR3 nucleotides: TGTGCCTGGAGTGTAGGCAGCGGGAGTGGGTACGAGCAGTACTTC. The chain uses TRBV30 and TRBJ2-7, with 8 bases aligning to TRBD2. There are 15 residues in the CDR3. V shed 0 bases, J shed 4 bases, and the junction held 8 bases outside the gene matches. Looked up from germline, CDR1 is GTSNPN and CDR2 is SVGIG (reference sequence).

The V and J genes are TRBV7-2 and TRBJ2-3; D is ambiguous. Germline V gene sequence: CDR1 SGHTA, CDR2 FQGNSA. V lost 8 bases, J lost 0 bases, and 9 bases lay in between. This CDR3 has 13 amino acids. This CDR3 is CASLPPSTDTQYF. CDR3 nucleotide sequence: TGTGCCAGCCTCCCCCCTAGCACAGATACGCAGTATTTT.

The chain couples TRBV5-8 to TRBJ2-3; D is possibly TRBD1 (6 bases). This CDR3 contains 14 residues. Germline-derived CDR1 and CDR2 are SGHTS and YDEGEE. V gave up 0 bases and J gave up 5 bases, with 10 bases separating them. CDR3 nucleotides: TGTGCCAGCAGCTTGGCCTCACAGGGAGATACGCAGTATTTT. It is translated as CASSLASQGDTQYF. The full variable domain, rest sourced from reference TRBV5-8 and TRBJ2-3, is EAGVTQSPTHLIKTRGQQATLRCSPISGHTSVYWYQQALGLGLQFLLWYDEGEERNRGNFPPRFSGRQFPNYSSELNVNALELEDSALYLCASSLASQGDTQYFGPGTRLTVL.

The genes are TRBV2 and TRBJ1-5, with D perhaps TRBD1 (5 bases). Germline V CDR1 and CDR2: SNHLY, FYNNEI. The CDR3 sequence is 16 residues long. Trimming took 5 bases from V and 0 from J, leaving 14 bases between them. The CDR3 DNA sequence: TGTGCCAGCAGTTCTACGACGGGGGATAGCAATCAGCCCCAGCATTTT. Encoded protein: CASSSTTGDSNQPQHF. The complete variable domain, with remaining parts taken from reference TRBV2 and TRBJ1-5, reads EPEVTQTPSHQVTQMGQEVILRCVPISNHLYFYWYRQILGQKVEFLVSFYNNEISEKSEIFDDQFSVERPDGSNFTLKIRSTKLEDSAMYFCASSSTTGDSNQPQHFGDGTRLSIL.

The genes are TRBV30 and TRBJ1-1, with no clear D. Germline CDR1 GTSNPN, CDR2 SVGIG (reference sequence). The CDR3 has 13 residues. V was pared by 3 bases and J by 6 bases, with 14 bases between. CDR3 DNA: TGTGCCTGGAGGGTACGGGGTAGGGCTGAAGCTTTCTTT. It translates to CAWRVRGRAEAFF.

Notes on this clone: Germline is not matched at one junction end, which may reflect a read error. The V call is TRBV19, the J call TRBJ2-2; perhaps TRBD2 as D (6 bases). The CDR3 extends over 16 amino acids. Looked up from germline, CDR1 is LNHDA and CDR2 is SQIVND (reference sequence). CDR3 loop: CASSIPGGSPTGELFF. As DNA, the CDR3 is TGTGCCAGTAGTATACCCGGAGGGAGCCCAACCGGGGAGCTATTTTTT.

This rearrangement joins TRBV6-5 to TRBJ1-1; a possible D gene is TRBD1 (6 bases). CDR3 length equals 14 residues. The germline V gene encodes CDR1 MNHEY and CDR2 SVGAGI. V was trimmed by 5 bases and J by 0 bases, leaving 10 bases between them. This CDR3 reads CASSERQVNTEAFF. The CDR3 DNA reads TGTGCCAGCAGTGAACGACAGGTGAACACTGAAGCTTTCTTT.

The genes are TRBV6-5 and TRBJ2-7, with 11 positions matching TRBD2. Germline V gene data show CDR1 as MNHEY and CDR2 as SVGAGI. With V trimmed by 9 bases and J by 3 bases, 10 bases remained unmatched. CDR3 length equals 15 residues. The CDR3 DNA is TGTGCCAGTTCCCGCCCTAGCGGGGGGAGCTACGAGCAGTACTTC. As protein: CASSRPSGGSYEQYF.

The rearrangement links TRBV19 to TRBJ1-1; 7 bases are shared with TRBD1. The CDR3 spans 15 residues. V trimming: 0 bases; J trimming: 5 bases; junction bases outside the gene matches: 6. The germline CDR1 and CDR2 sequences are LNHDA and SQIVND (reference sequence). This CDR3 is CASSIDWDSKTEAFF. Here the CDR3 DNA reads TGTGCCAGTAGTATAGATTGGGACAGTAAAACTGAAGCTTTCTTT. The whole variable domain, filled in from reference TRBV19 and TRBJ1-1, reads DGGITQSPKYLFRKEGQNVTLSCEQNLNHDAMYWYRQDPGQGLRLIYYSQIVNDFQKGDIAEGYSVSREKKESFPLTVTSAQKNPTAFYLCASSIDWDSKTEAFFGQGTRLTVV.

The J gene is TRBJ1-1, the V gene TRBV11-2, with D tentatively TRBD1 (5 bases). The V and J ends lost 4 bases and 4 bases respectively, with 7 bases between them. Germline lookup yields CDR1 SGHAT and CDR2 FQNNGV. The CDR3 consists of 12 residues. CDR3 nucleotides: TGTGCCAGCAGCTCAGACAGCACTGAAGCTTTCTTT. The encoded protein is CASSSDSTEAFF.

The chain combines TRBV5-6 with TRBJ2-3, with D tentatively TRBD2 (6 bases). V dropped 4 bases and J dropped 3 bases, with 15 bases sitting between them. CDR3 length equals 15 residues. Per germline, CDR1 SGHDT and CDR2 YYEEEE. As DNA, the CDR3 is TGTGCCAGCAGCGGCCGGCGGGGAAAAACAGATACGCAGTATTTT. It translates to CASSGRRGKTDTQYF.

DNA of the CDR3: TGTGCCAGCAGCGTATCAGGGTTGGGAAGCACTGAAGCTTTCTTT. It is translated as CASSVSGLGSTEAFF. The chain carries TRBV9 and TRBJ1-1, with D possibly being TRBD1 (5 bases). Trimming stripped 1 base from V and 4 bases from J, with 14 bases between. Germline CDR1 and CDR2: SGDLS and YYNGEE. The CDR3 is 15 residues long. Full variable domain (outside the CDR3, taken from reference TRBV9 and TRBJ1-1): DSGVTQTPKHLITATGQRVTLRCSPRSGDLSVYWYQQSLDQGLQFLIQYYNGEERAKGNILERFSAQQFPDLHSELNLSSLELGDSALYFCASSVSGLGSTEAFFGQGTRLTVV.

The chain links TRBV5-4 to TRBJ1-2; 8 bases agree with TRBD1. Germline CDR1 is SGHNT and CDR2 is YYREEE (reference sequence). After removal of 0 bases from V and 8 bases from J, the junction contained 3 bases not matched to a gene. The CDR3 covers 13 residues. CDR3 amino acids: CASSLDRGAGYTF. CDR3 DNA: TGTGCCAGCAGCTTGGACAGGGGGGCAGGCTACACCTTC.

The V call is TRBV5-8, the J call TRBJ2-1; TRBD2 agrees at 8 bases. Trimming cost V 4 bases and J 6 bases; bases outside gene matches: 12. CDR3 size: 16 residues. Looked up from germline, CDR1 is SGHTS and CDR2 is YDEGEE. Written as DNA, the CDR3 is TGTGCCAGCAGCCTACTACAAGGCGGGGGGATCAATGAGCAGTTCTTC. Translating gives CASSLLQGGGINEQFF.

This chain joins TRBV30 and TRBJ1-5, with 9 bases aligning to TRBD1. Germline V gives CDR1 GTSNPN, CDR2 SVGIG (reference sequence). Trimming cost V 2 bases and J 5 bases; bases outside gene matches: 10. This CDR3 region has 16 residues. In nucleotides, the CDR3 is TGTGCCTGGAGTTGGGGGACAGGGTCGACCTATCAGCCCCAGCATTTT. Translated, it gives CAWSWGTGSTYQPQHF.

As regards this clone: A junction boundary mismatches the germline segment, possibly from a read error. The identical CDR3 is also encoded by other nucleotide sequences in the sample. The chain uses TRBV7-6 and TRBJ1-1, with 9 nucleotides matching TRBD1. The CDR3 runs to 17 residues. Germline loops: CDR1 SGHVS, CDR2 FNYEAQ. The CDR3 loop reads CASSSQTGGKMNTEAFF. For the CDR3, the DNA is TGTGCCAGCAGCTCACAAACAGGGGGCAAAATGAACACTGAAGCTTTTTTT.